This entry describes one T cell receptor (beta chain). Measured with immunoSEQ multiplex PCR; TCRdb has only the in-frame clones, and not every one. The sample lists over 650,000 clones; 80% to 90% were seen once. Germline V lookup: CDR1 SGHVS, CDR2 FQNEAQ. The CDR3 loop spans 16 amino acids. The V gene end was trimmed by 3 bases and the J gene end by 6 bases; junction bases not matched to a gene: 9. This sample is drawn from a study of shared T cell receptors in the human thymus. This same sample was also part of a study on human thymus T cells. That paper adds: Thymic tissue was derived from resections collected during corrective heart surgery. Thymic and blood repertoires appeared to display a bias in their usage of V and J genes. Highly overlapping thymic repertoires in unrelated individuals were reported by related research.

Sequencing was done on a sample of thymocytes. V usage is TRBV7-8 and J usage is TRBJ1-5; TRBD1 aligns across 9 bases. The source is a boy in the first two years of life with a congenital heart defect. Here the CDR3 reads CASSFVPGQGPQPQHF. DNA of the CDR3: TGTGCCAGCAGCTTCGTCCCGGGACAGGGTCCTCAGCCCCAGCATTTT.